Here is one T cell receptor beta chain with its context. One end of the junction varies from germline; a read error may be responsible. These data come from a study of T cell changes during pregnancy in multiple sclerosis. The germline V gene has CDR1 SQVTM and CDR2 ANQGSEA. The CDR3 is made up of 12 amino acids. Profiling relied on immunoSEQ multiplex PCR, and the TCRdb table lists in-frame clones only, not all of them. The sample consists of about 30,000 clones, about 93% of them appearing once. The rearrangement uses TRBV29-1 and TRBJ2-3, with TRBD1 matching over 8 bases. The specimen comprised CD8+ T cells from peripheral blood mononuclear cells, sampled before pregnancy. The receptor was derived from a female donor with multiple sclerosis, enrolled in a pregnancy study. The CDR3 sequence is CSVQGSGGFSSF. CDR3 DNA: TGCAGCGTCCAAGGGTCAGGGGGCTTTTCTTCCTTT.